The T cell receptor beta chain described here comes from a study of radiation and T cells in renal cell carcinoma. Treatment described: treatment-naive control, cytoreductive nephrectomy. The patient's renal cell carcinoma had clear cell pathology. Sequenced control tumors were from under 13 males and 4 females, median age around 50. Regarding this clone: Its antigen remains unknown.

Study findings and constraints: Dominant CDR3 motifs were more common in irradiated tumors than controls. Top 100 clonotypes averaged approximately 50% in irradiated versus roughly 43% in nephrectomy-only tumors.

Clones were read by immunoSEQ multiplex PCR, and TCRdb kept only the in-frame ones, dropping some. This sample has 14,000 to 15,000 clones, with about three fifths found just once. CDR1 and CDR2 from the germline V gene are MNHNS and SASEGT. The CDR3 extends over 14 amino acids. V shed 3 bases and J 3 bases; nucleotides not matched to a gene: 0. This receptor was obtained from a man aged 55 to 70 with renal cell carcinoma. The chain carries TRBV6-1 and TRBJ2-2; 8 bases line up with TRBD2. The material was tumor tissue, obtained from a patient whose treatment was nephrectomy without radiotherapy. The CDR3 DNA sequence: TGTGCCAGCAGTGAGGGACTAGACACCGGGGAGCTGTTTTTT. Residues: CASSEGLDTGELFF.